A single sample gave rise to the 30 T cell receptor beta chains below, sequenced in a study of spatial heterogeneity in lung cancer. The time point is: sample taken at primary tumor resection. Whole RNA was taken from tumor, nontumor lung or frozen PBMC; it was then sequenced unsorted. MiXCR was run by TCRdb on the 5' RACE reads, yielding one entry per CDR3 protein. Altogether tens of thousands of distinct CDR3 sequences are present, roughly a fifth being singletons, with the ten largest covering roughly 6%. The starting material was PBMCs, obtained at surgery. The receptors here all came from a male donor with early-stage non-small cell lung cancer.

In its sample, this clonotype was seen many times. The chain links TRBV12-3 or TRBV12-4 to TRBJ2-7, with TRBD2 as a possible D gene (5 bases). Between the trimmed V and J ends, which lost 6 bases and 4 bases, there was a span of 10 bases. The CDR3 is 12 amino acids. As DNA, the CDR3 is TGTGCCAGCAGGGAGGAAGGGTACGAGCAGTACTTC. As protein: CASREEGYEQYF.

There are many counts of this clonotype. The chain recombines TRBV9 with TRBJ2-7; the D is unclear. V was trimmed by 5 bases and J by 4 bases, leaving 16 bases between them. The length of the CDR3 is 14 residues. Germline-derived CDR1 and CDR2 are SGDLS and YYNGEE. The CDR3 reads CASSSGDGMYEQYF. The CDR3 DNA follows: TGTGCCAGCAGTAGTGGAGATGGGATGTACGAGCAGTACTTC.

CDR3 sequence reads: CASRAINSGNTIYF. Here the CDR3 DNA reads TGTGCCAGCAGGGCCATAAACTCTGGAAACACCATATATTTT. V gene TRBV12-3 or TRBV12-4 combines with J gene TRBJ1-3; D is ambiguous. The CDR3 is made up of 14 amino acids. With 6 bases removed from V and 0 bases from J, the gap between germline ends came to 9 bases.

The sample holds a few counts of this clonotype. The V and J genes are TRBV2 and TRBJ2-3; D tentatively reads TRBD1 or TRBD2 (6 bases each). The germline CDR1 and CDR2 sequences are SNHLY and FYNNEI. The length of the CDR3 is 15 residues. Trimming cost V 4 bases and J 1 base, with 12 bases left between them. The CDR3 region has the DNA TGTGCCAGCAGTGCGGGGGCGGGTGGCACAGATACGCAGTATTTT. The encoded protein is CASSAGAGGTDTQYF.

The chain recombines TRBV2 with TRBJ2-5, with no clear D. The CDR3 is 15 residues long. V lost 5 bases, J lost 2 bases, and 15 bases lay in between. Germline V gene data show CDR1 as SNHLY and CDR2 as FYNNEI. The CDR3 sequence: CASSSYRAVQETQYF. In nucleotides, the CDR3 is TGTGCCAGCAGTTCCTATAGGGCCGTACAAGAGACCCAGTACTTC. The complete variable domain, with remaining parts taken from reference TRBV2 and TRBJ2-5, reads EPEVTQTPSHQVTQMGQEVILRCVPISNHLYFYWYRQILGQKVEFLVSFYNNEISEKSEIFDDQFSVERPDGSNFTLKIRSTKLEDSAMYFCASSSYRAVQETQYFGPGTRLLVL.

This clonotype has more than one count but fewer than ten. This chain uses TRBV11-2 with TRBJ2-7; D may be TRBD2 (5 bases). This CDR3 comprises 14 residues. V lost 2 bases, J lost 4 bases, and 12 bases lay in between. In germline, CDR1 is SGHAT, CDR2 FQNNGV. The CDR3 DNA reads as TGTGCCAGCAGCTTACCCCGGACTCCTTACGAGCAGTACTTC. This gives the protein CASSLPRTPYEQYF.

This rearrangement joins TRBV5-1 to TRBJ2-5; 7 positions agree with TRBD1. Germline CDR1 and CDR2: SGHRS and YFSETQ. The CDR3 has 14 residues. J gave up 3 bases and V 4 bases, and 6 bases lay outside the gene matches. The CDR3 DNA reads TGCGCCAGCAGCCCTGGGACAGCAGAAGAGACCCAGTACTTC. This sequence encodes CASSPGTAEETQYF. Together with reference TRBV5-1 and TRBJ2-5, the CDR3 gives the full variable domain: KAGVTQTPRYLIKTRGQQVTLSCSPISGHRSVSWYQQTPGQGLQFLFEYFSETQRNKGNFPGRFSGRQFSNSRSEMNVSTLELGDSALYLCASSPGTAEETQYFGPGTRLLVL.

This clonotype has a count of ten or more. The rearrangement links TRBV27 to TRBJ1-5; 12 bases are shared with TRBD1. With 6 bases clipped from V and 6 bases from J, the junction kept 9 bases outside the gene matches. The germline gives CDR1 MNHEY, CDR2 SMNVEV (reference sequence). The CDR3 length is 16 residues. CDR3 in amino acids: CASSRWGQGAIQPQHF. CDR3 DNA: TGTGCCAGCAGCCGATGGGGACAGGGGGCGATTCAGCCCCAGCATTTT.

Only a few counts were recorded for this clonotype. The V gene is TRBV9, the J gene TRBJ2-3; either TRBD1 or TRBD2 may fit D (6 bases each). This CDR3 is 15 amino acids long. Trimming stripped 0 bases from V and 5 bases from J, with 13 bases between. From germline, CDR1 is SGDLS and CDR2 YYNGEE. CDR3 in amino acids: CASSVDPGAGDTQYF. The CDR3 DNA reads TGTGCCAGCAGCGTAGATCCGGGGGCGGGAGATACGCAGTATTTT. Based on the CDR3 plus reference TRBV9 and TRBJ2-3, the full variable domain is DSGVTQTPKHLITATGQRVTLRCSPRSGDLSVYWYQQSLDQGLQFLIQYYNGEERAKGNILERFSAQQFPDLHSELNLSSLELGDSALYFCASSVDPGAGDTQYFGPGTRLTVL.

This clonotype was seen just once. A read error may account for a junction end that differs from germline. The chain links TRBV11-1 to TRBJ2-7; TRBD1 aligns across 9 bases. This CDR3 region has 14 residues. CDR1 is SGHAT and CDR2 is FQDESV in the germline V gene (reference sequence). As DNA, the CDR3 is TGTGCCAGCAGCTTCGACAGGGGGTCCTACGGGCAGTACTTC. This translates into CASSFDRGSYGQYF.

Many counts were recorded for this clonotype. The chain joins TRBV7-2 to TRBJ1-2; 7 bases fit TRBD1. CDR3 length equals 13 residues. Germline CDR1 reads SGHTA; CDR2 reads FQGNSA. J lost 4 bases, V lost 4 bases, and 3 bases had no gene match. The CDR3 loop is CASSSGGSYGYTF. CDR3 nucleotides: TGTGCCAGCAGCTCAGGGGGGAGCTATGGCTACACCTTC.

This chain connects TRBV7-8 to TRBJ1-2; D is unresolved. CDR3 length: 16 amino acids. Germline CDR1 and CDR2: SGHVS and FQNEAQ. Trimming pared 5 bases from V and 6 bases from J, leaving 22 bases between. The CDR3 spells CASSPAIGRSGHGYTF. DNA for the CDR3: TGTGCCAGCAGCCCAGCTATTGGCCGGAGCGGGCATGGCTACACCTTC.

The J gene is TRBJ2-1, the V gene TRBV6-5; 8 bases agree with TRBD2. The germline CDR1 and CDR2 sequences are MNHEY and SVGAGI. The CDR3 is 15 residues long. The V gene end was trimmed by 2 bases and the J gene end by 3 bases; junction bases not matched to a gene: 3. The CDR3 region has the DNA TGTGCCAGCAGTTACGCGGGAGGATACTACAATGAGCAGTTCTTC. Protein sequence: CASSYAGGYYNEQFF.

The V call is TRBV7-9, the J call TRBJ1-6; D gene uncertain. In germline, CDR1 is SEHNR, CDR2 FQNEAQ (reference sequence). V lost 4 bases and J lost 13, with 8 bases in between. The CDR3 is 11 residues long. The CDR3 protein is CASSSGSPLHF. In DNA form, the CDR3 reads TGTGCCAGCAGCTCTGGTAGTCCCCTCCACTTT.

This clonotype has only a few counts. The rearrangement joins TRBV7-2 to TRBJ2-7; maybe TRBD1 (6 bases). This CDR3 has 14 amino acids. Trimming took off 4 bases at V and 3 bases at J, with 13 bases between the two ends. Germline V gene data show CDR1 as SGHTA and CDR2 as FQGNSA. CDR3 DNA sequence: TGTGCCAGCAGCTCCCAGACAGGCAGCTACGAGCAGTACTTC. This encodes CASSSQTGSYEQYF.

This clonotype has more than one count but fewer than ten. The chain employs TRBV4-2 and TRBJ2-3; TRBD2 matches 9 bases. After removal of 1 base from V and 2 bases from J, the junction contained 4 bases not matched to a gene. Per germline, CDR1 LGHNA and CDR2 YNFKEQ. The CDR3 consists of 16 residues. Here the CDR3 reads CASSQGAGGPTDTQYF. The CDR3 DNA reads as TGTGCCAGCAGCCAAGGGGCGGGAGGGCCCACAGATACGCAGTATTTT.

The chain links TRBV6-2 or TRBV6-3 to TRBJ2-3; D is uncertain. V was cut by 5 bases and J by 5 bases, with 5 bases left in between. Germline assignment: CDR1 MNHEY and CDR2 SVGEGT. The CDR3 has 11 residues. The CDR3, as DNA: TGTGCCAGCAGTCAAAGAGATACGCAGTATTTT. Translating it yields CASSQRDTQYF.

CDR3 region: CASSLGSGGETQYF. The CDR3 DNA follows: TGCGCCAGCAGCTTGGGTTCCGGCGGGGAGACCCAGTACTTC. The V and J genes are TRBV5-1 and TRBJ2-5; D is perhaps TRBD2 (5 bases). The CDR3 extends over 14 amino acids. Germline values: CDR1 SGHRS, CDR2 YFSETQ. V dropped 0 bases and J dropped 5 bases, with 11 bases sitting between them.

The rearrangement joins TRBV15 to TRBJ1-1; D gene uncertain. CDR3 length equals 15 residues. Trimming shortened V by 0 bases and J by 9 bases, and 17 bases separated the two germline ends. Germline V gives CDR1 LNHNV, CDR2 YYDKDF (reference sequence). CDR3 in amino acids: CATSRDLTELSQAFF. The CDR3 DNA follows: TGTGCCACCAGCAGAGATCTAACAGAGCTTTCCCAAGCTTTCTTT. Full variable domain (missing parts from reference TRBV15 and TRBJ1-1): DAMVIQNPRYQVTQFGKPVTLSCSQTLNHNVMYWYQQKSSQAPKLLFHYYDKDFNNEADTPDNFQSRRPNTSFCFLDIRSPGLGDTAMYLCATSRDLTELSQAFFGQGTRLTVV.

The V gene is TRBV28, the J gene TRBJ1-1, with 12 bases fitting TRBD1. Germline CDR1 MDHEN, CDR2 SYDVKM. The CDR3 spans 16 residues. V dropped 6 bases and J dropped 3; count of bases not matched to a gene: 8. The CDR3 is CASRRDRGRWYTEAFF. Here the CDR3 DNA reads TGTGCCAGCAGACGGGACAGGGGGCGCTGGTACACTGAAGCTTTCTTT. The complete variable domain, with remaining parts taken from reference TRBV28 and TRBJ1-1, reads DVKVTQSSRYLVKRTGEKVFLECVQDMDHENMFWYRQDPGLGLRLIYFSYDVKMKEKGDIPEGYSVSREKKERFSLILESASTNQTSMYLCASRRDRGRWYTEAFFGQGTRLTVV.

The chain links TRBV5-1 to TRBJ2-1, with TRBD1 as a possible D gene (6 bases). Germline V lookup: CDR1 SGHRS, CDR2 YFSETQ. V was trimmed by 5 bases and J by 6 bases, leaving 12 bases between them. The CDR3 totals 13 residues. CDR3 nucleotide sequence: TGCGCCAGCAGACACGGGACATCCAATGAGCAGTTCTTC. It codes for CASRHGTSNEQFF.

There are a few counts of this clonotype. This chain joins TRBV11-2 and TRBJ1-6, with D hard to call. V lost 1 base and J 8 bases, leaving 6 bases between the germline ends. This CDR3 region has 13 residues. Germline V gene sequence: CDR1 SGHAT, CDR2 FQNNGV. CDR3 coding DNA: TGTGCCAGCAGCTTAGGTCTAGATTCACCCCTCCACTTT. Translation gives CASSLGLDSPLHF.

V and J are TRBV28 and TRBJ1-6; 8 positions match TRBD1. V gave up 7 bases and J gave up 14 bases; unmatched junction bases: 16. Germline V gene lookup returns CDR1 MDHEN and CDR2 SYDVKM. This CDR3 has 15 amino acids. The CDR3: CASKTPGQGRWALHF. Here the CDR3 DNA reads TGTGCCAGCAAAACACCAGGACAGGGACGGTGGGCCCTCCACTTT.

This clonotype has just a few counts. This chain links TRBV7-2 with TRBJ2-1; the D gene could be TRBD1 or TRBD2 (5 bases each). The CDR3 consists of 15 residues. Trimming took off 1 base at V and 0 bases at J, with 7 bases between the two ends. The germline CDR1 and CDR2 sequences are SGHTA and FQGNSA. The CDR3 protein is CASSLEGTSYNEQFF. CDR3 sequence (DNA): TGTGCCAGCAGCTTAGAGGGGACCTCCTACAATGAGCAGTTCTTC.

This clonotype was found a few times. The CDR3 here is CSAILANSYEQYF. CDR3 DNA sequence: TGCAGTGCTATACTAGCTAACTCCTACGAGCAGTACTTC. V gene TRBV20-1 combines with J gene TRBJ2-7; D might be TRBD2 (6 bases). CDR1 is DFQATT, CDR2 SNEGSKA, per germline (reference sequence). CDR3 length: 13 residues. Trimming shortened V by 4 bases and J by 0 bases, and 10 bases separated the two germline ends.

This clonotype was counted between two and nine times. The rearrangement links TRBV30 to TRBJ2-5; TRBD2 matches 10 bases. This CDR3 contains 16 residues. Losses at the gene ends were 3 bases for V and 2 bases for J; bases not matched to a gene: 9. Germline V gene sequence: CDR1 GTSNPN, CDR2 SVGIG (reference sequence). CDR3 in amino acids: CAWRPSGGRWQETQYF. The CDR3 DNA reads TGTGCCTGGAGGCCTAGCGGGGGCAGGTGGCAAGAGACCCAGTACTTC.

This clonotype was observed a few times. The CDR3 nucleotides are TGCAGTGCTGTCCAGGTCTGGGAGCAGTACTTC. This encodes CSAVQVWEQYF. The chain is built from TRBV20-1 and TRBJ2-7, with unresolved D. This CDR3 is 11 amino acids long. Deletions cut 5 bases from V and 7 bases from J, with 12 bases between. The V gene's germline CDR1 is DFQATT and CDR2 SNEGSKA (reference sequence).

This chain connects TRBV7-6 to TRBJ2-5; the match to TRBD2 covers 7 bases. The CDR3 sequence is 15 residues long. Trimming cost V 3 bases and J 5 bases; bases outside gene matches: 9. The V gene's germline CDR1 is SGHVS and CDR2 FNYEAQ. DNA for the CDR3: TGTGCCAGCAGCTTCGGCCCAGCGGGGACGGAGACCCAGTACTTC. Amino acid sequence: CASSFGPAGTETQYF.

The CDR3 is CASRPIEPQGSLYEQYF. CDR3 DNA: TGTGCCAGCAGACCTATCGAGCCACAGGGTTCCCTTTACGAGCAGTACTTC. The V and J genes are TRBV27 and TRBJ2-7; TRBD1 is a possible D gene (6 bases). Germline V gene data show CDR1 as MNHEY and CDR2 as SMNVEV (reference sequence). V shed 6 bases and J shed 4 bases, with 25 bases lying between them. The CDR3 extends over 17 amino acids.

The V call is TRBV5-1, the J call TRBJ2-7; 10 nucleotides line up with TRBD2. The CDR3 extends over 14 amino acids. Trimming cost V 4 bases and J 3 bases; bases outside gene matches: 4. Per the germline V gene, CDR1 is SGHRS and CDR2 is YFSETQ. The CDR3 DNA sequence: TGCGCCAGCAGCCCCGGACTAGCGGTCTACGAGCAGTACTTC. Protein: CASSPGLAVYEQYF.